This entry describes one T cell receptor beta chain. Its antigen target is currently unknown. The record has no base qualities; no much larger clone is one base away. TCRbeta CDR3 regions were amplified from genomic DNA by means of the immunoSEQ Assay, a bias-controlled multiplex PCR. The published analysis was carried out like this. Nucleated cell counts per sample were estimated from amplification of reference gene primers within the assay. To quantify the absolute abundance of each unique TCRbeta CDR3 rearrangement, sequence reads were collapsed and filtered. For each sample, productive Simpson clonality was calculated by taking the square root of Simpson's diversity index across productive rearrangements. TCRdb retrieved this table from immuneACCESS and kept in-frame rearrangements only. Not all clones are present; in checked studies, unresolved V genes account for under half, and no reason is known for the remainder. V, J and clone size were drawn from that table, and D and trimming were deduced from the DNA. This sample comprises roughly 240,000 clones, 65% to 90% of them detected only once. The ten largest account for approximately 4.5% of the sample.

This specimen belongs to a study of blood T cell repertoires in COVID-19 (dated by TCRdb to about 2020). Regarding the complete study: Collaborator samples came from the United States, Italy and Spain and covered acute and convalescent phases of COVID-19. Samples came from the ongoing ImmuneRACE study (first 160 participants) plus 1,254 subjects from 6 global collaborators. A de-identified subject ID, COVID-19 status, age in years and sex were almost always included in the sample metadata. The prospective study material was composed of cDNA or gDNA derived from T cells, B-cell-depleted T cells, or PBMCs. HLA class I and class II types, where available, came from metadata supplied by the sample provider rather than from assay-based typing. Subjects who had been exposed to COVID-19, were actively infected with it, or had recovered from it provided the deeply sampled blood TCRbeta repertoires that made up the dataset. A freely available public database, intended as a resource for researchers studying the immune response to SARS-CoV-2, is where the repertoires were released. Results the study describes overall, beyond this receptor: Clinical and demographic metadata were provided uncurated, with the amount varying by source and participant.

Collaborating institutions collected whole blood in K2EDTA tubes following their own protocols. Collaborator samples were shipped for TCRbeta analysis as frozen whole blood, isolated PBMCs, or DNA extracted from either sample type. This clonotype was obtained from a woman between 70 and 85 years old with acute or convalescent COVID-19. Sequenced material: peripheral blood.

For the CDR3, the sequence is CASSVLDKTQYF. The DNA sequence is TGTGCCAGCAGTGTCCTAGATAAGACCCAGTACTTC. Recombination joined TRBV2 with TRBJ2-5; the D gene cannot be resolved reliably. The CDR3 starts with the cysteine, ends with the phenylalanine, and has 12 residues. The sequence is cut down to CDR3 DNA, 36 bases in frame from base 1. V is pared back by 4 bases and J by 6 bases, with 9 bases lying between the germline termini. CDR1 and CDR2 were assigned from the germline V gene as SNHLY and FYNNEI.